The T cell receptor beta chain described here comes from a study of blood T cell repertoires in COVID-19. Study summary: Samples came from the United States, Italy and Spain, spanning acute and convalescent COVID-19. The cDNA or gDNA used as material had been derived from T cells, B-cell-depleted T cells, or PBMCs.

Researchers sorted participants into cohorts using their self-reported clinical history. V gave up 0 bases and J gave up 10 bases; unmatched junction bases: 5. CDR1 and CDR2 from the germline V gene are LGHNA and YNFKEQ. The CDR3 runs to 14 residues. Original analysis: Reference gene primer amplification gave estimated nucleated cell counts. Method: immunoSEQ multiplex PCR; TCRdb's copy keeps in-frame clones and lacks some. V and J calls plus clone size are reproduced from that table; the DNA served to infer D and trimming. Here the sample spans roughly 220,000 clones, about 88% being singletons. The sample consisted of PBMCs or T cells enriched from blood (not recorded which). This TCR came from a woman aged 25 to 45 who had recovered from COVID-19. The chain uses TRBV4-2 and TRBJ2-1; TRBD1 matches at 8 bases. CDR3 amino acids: CASSQDIGDREQFF. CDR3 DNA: TGTGCCAGCAGCCAAGATATAGGGGACAGGGAGCAGTTCTTC.